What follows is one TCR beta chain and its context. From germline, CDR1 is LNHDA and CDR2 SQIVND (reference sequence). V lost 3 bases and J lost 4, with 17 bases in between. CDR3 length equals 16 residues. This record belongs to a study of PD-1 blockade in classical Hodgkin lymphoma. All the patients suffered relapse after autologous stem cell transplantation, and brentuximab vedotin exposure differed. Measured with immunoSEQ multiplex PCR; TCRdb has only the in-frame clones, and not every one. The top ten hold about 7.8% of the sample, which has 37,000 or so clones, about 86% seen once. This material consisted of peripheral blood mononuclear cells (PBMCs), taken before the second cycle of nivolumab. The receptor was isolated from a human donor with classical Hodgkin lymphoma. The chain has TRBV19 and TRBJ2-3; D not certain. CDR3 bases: TGTGCCAGTAGTATGCGTGGTCATCTGGGCCCAGATACGCAGTATTTT. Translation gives CASSMRGHLGPDTQYF.